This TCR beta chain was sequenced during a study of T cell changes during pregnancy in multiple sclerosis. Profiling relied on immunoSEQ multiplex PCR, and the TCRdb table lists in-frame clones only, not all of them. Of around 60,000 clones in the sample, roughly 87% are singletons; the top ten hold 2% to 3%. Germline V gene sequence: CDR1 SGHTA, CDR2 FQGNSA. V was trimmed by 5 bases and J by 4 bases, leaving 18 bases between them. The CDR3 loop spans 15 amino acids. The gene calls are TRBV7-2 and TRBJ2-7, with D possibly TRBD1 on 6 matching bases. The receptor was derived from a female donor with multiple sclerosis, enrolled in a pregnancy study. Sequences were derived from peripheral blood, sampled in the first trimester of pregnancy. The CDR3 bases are TGTGCCAGCAGCGTAGAACAGGGATTGGGATACGAGCAGTACTTC. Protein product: CASSVEQGLGYEQYF.